These 10 T cell receptor beta chains originate from one sample sequenced in a study of blood T cell repertoires in COVID-19. Sequencing used immunoSEQ multiplex PCR; TCRdb keeps in-frame clones, though not all of them. This table has roughly 220,000 clones, 88% appearing once. The sequenced material came from PBMCs or T cells enriched from blood (not recorded which). Receptor source: a woman aged 50 to 65 with acute COVID-19.

A single count supports this clone. The V gene is TRBV4-1, the J gene TRBJ2-3; 10 bases align to TRBD2. Per germline, CDR1 MGHRA and CDR2 YSYEKL. V lost 2 bases, J lost 7 bases, and 12 bases stayed unmatched. The CDR3 runs 17 residues. The CDR3 DNA sequence: TGCGCCAGCAGCCAATCTCGAGCGGGAGGGCCGGTGAATACGCAGTATTTT. Amino acids: CASSQSRAGGPVNTQYF.

This clone was observed a single time. J is TRBJ1-4 and V is TRBV28; D is perhaps TRBD1 (6 bases). From germline, CDR1 is MDHEN and CDR2 SYDVKM. V gave up 4 bases and J gave up 5 bases, with 14 bases separating them. CDR3 length: 15 residues. CDR3 loop: CASSSTMTGNEKLFF. The CDR3 nucleotides are TGTGCCAGCAGTTCCACCATGACAGGAAATGAAAAACTGTTTTTT.

The chain recombines TRBV15 with TRBJ1-5; tentative D call: TRBD1 (6 bases). In germline, CDR1 is LNHNV, CDR2 YYDKDF (reference sequence). Between the trimmed V and J ends, which lost 5 bases and 0 bases, there was a span of 20 bases. This CDR3 has 18 amino acids. The CDR3 is CATSLWGGRYFSNQPQHF. DNA of the CDR3: TGTGCCACCAGCCTTTGGGGGGGGCGTTATTTTAGCAATCAGCCCCAGCATTTT. The full variable domain, in which reference TRBV15 and TRBJ1-5 provide the parts outside the CDR3, is DAMVIQNPRYQVTQFGKPVTLSCSQTLNHNVMYWYQQKSSQAPKLLFHYYDKDFNNEADTPDNFQSRRPNTSFCFLDIRSPGLGDTAMYLCATSLWGGRYFSNQPQHFGDGTRLSIL.

This clone was seen a few times. The V and J genes are TRBV7-3 and TRBJ1-1; 8 positions match TRBD1. Germline-derived CDR1 and CDR2 are SGHTA and FQGTGA. J gave up 4 bases and V 2 bases, and 3 bases lay outside the gene matches. This CDR3 has 14 residues. The CDR3 DNA reads as TGTGCCAGCAGCTTAGCAGGGGGCGTCACTGAAGCTTTCTTT. Translating it yields CASSLAGGVTEAFF.

This rearrangement joins TRBV10-3 to TRBJ1-2; TRBD1 matches 9 bases. From germline, CDR1 is ENHRY and CDR2 SYGVKD. This CDR3 has 12 residues. V lost 10 bases and J lost 5; bases outside the gene matches: 5. CDR3 nucleotide sequence: TGTGCCACCTCGGGACAGGGATATGGCTACACCTTC. Protein: CATSGQGYGYTF.

The chain employs TRBV6-5 and TRBJ1-1; TRBD1 matches at 9 bases. CDR3 length: 14 residues. CDR1 MNHEY and CDR2 SVGAGI come from the germline V gene. J lost 1 base, V lost 5 bases, and 2 bases had no gene match. In DNA, the CDR3 is TGTGCCAGCAGTAGGGGACAGGGGAACACTGAAGCTTTCTTT. Its protein product is CASSRGQGNTEAFF.

V usage is TRBV28 and J usage is TRBJ1-1; D gene uncertain. CDR3 size: 12 residues. Germline V gene sequence: CDR1 MDHEN, CDR2 SYDVKM. Trimming took 6 bases from V and 7 from J, leaving 12 bases between them. The CDR3 DNA sequence: TGTGCCAGCAGCCGCCGAGAGGTTGAAGCTTTCTTT. This gives the protein CASSRREVEAFF.

This clone has just one count. The chain is built from TRBV9 and TRBJ2-7, with 10 bases that match TRBD2. The CDR3 runs to 15 residues. Losses at the gene ends were 4 bases for V and 2 bases for J; bases not matched to a gene: 6. Per the germline V gene, CDR1 is SGDLS and CDR2 is YYNGEE. CDR3 in DNA: TGTGCCAGCAGCCATCGGACTAGCGGCCCCTACGAGCAGTACTTC. It yields the protein CASSHRTSGPYEQYF.

A few counts support this clone. The chain has TRBV6-5 and TRBJ1-6; possible D gene TRBD1, 5 bases. This CDR3 is built from 16 residues. The V end was cut by 0 bases, the J end by 3 bases, with 9 bases between. Germline V CDR1 and CDR2: MNHEY, SVGAGI. Written as DNA, the CDR3 is TGTGCCAGCAGTTACTCGCAGACAGTCTATAATTCACCCCTCCACTTT. This gives the protein CASSYSQTVYNSPLHF.

The chain has TRBV5-1 and TRBJ2-3, with TRBD1 identical over 7 bases. Germline CDR1 is SGHRS and CDR2 is YFSETQ. The CDR3 length is 16 residues. The J segment lost 2 bases and the V segment lost 0 bases, leaving 6 bases of the junction unmatched. The CDR3 loop is CASSLGRDSSTDTQYF. Written as DNA, the CDR3 is TGCGCCAGCAGCTTGGGACGGGACAGTTCCACAGATACGCAGTATTTT.